Reported below is one T cell receptor beta chain. Its recognized antigen is unknown. Base-call qualities are not available, and no considerably larger clone is one nucleotide away. The CDR3 has 12 amino acids, counting the end cysteine and phenylalanine. CDR3 DNA is the only sequence kept; it has 36 bases, read in frame from the first base. In the germline V gene, CDR1 corresponds to SGHDT and CDR2 to YYEEEE. A distance of 7 bases separates the germline ends of V and J, which lose 2 bases and 8 bases respectively. Whole blood was collected in K2EDTA tubes by collaborating institutions according to the institutions' own protocols. Collaborator samples were shipped for TCRbeta analysis as frozen whole blood, isolated PBMCs, or DNA extracted from either sample type. This sample is part of a study of blood T cell repertoires in COVID-19 (dated by TCRdb to the early 2020s). About the full investigation: Samples from collaborators originated in the United States, Italy and Spain and spanned both the acute and convalescent phases of COVID-19. The prospective study material was composed of cDNA or gDNA derived from T cells, B-cell-depleted T cells, or PBMCs. Subjects who had been exposed to COVID-19, were actively infected with it, or had recovered from it provided the deeply sampled blood TCRbeta repertoires that made up the dataset. The repertoires were released in a freely available public database intended as a resource for research on the immune response to SARS-CoV-2. Samples came from the ongoing ImmuneRACE study (first 160 participants) plus 1,254 subjects from 6 global collaborators. The sample metadata nearly always contained a de-identified subject ID, COVID-19 status, age in years and sex. Where available, HLA class I and class II types were taken from metadata supplied by the sample provider and were not determined by assay-based typing. Broad study findings and their caveats: Clinical and demographic metadata were provided uncurated, with the amount varying by source and participant.

The immunoSEQ Assay, a bias-controlled multiplex PCR, was used to amplify TCRbeta CDR3 regions from genomic DNA. The published analysis was carried out like this. Nucleated cell counts per sample were estimated from amplification of reference gene primers within the assay. Sequence reads were collapsed and filtered to measure the absolute abundance of every unique TCRbeta CDR3 rearrangement. For each sample, productive Simpson clonality was calculated as the square root of Simpson's diversity index over productive rearrangements. This is the immuneACCESS table as TCRdb keeps it, with only in-frame sequences that have V and J called. A part of the clones is gone; compared with another copy, unresolved V genes explain less than half, and the rest is unexplained. V and J calls and clone size are given by that table; D and trimming were obtained from the DNA. Across this sample there are roughly 63,000 clones, with around 80% seen only once. Approximately 30% of the sample goes to the ten largest clones.

Recombination linked TRBV5-6 to TRBJ1-4, with the D segment identity uncertain. The clonotype comes from a human donor in a cohort sampled during active COVID-19. The sequenced sample was peripheral blood. The nucleotides read TGTGCCAGCAGCTTCTTGCGCGAAAAACTGTTTTTT. This yields the protein CASSFLREKLFF.